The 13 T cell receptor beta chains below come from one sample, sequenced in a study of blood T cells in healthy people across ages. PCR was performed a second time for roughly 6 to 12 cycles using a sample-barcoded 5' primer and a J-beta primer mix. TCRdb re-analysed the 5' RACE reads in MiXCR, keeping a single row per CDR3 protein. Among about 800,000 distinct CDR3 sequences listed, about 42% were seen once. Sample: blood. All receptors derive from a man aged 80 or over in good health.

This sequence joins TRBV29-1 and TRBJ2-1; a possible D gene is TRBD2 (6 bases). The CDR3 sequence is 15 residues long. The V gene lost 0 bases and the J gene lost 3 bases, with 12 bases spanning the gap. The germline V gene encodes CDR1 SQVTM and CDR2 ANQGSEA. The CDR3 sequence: CSVEDLLGGYNEQFF. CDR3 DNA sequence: TGCAGCGTTGAAGATCTCCTGGGAGGCTACAATGAGCAGTTCTTC.

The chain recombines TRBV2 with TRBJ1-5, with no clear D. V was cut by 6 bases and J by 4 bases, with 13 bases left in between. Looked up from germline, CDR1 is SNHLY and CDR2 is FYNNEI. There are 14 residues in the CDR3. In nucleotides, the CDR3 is TGTGCCAGCAGACTTAGACGGCAGAATCAGCCCCAGCATTTT. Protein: CASRLRRQNQPQHF.

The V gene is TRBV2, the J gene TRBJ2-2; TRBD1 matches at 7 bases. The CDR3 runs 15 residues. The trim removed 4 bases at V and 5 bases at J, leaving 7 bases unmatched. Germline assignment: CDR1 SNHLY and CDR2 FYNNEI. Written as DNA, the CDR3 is TGTGCCAGCAGTGTCGACAGGGTTGGGACCGGGGAGCTGTTTTTT. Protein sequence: CASSVDRVGTGELFF.

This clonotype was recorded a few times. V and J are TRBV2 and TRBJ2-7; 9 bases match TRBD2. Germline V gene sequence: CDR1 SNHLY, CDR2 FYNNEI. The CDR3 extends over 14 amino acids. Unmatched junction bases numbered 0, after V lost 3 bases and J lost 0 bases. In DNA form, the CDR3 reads TGTGCCAGCAGTGATAGCGGGAGCTCCTACGAGCAGTACTTC. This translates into CASSDSGSSYEQYF.

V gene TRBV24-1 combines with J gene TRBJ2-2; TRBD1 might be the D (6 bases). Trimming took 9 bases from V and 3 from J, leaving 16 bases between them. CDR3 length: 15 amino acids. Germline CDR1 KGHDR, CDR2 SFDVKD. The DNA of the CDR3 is TGTGCCACCGAAAAGCGACAGGAGGACACCGGGGAGCTGTTTTTT. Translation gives CATEKRQEDTGELFF.

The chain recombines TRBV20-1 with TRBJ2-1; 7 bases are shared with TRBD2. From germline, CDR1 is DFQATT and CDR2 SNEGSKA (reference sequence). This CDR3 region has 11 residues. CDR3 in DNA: TGCAGAGCGGGGTCCTACAATGAGCAGTTCTTC. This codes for CRAGSYNEQFF.

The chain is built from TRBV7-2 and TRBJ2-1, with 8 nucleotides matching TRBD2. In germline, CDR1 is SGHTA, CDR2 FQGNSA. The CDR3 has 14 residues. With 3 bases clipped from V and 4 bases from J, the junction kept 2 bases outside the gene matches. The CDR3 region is CASSFSGAYNEQFF. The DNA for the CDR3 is TGTGCCAGCAGCTTTAGCGGGGCGTACAATGAGCAGTTCTTC.

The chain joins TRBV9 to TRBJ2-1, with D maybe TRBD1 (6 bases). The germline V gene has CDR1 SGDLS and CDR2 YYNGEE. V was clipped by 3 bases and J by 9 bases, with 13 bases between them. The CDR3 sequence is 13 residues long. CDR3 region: CASSDTGLGEQFF. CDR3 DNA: TGTGCCAGCAGCGATACAGGGCTCGGTGAGCAGTTCTTC.

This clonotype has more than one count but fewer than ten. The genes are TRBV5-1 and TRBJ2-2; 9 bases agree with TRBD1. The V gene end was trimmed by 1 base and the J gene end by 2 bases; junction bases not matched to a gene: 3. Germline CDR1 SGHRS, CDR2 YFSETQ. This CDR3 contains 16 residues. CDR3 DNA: TGCGCCAGCAGCTTGTGGGACAGGGTAAACACCGGGGAGCTGTTTTTT. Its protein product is CASSLWDRVNTGELFF.

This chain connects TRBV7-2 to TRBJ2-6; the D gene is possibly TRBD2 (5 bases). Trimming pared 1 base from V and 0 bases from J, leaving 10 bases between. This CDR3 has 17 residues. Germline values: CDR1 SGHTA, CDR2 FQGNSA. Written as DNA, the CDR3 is TGTGCCAGCAGCTTAGTCTCGGGATACTCTGGGGCCAACGTCCTGACTTTC. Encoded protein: CASSLVSGYSGANVLTF. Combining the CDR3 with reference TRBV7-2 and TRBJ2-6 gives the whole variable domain GAGVSQSPSNKVTEKGKDVELRCDPISGHTALYWYRQSLGQGLEFLIYFQGNSAPDKSGLPSDRFSAERTGGSVSTLTIQRTQQEDSAVYLCASSLVSGYSGANVLTFGAGSRLTVL.

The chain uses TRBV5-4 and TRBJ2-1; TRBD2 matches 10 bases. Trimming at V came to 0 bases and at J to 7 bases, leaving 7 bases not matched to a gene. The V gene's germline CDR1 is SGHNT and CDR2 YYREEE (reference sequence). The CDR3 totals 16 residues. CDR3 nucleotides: TGTGCCAGCAGCTTGGATCCTAGCGGGAGTGAAAATGAGCAGTTCTTC. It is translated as CASSLDPSGSENEQFF.

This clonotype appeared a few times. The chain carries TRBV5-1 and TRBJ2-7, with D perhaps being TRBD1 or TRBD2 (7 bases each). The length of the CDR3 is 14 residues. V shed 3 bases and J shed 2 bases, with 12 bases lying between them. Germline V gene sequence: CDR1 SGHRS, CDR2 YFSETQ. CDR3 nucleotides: TGCGCCAGCAGCTCGACAGGGACTACCTACGAGCAGTACTTC. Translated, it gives CASSSTGTTYEQYF.

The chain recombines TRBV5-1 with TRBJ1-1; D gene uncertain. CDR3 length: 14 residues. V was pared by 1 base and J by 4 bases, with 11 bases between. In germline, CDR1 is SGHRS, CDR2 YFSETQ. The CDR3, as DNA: TGCGCCAGCAGCTTGACCGGGGATGGCACTGAAGCTTTCTTT. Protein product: CASSLTGDGTEAFF.